The 9 T cell receptor beta chains given below trace back to one sample, sequenced in a study of shared clonotypes between healthy human individuals. The table came from immunoSEQ multiplex PCR; TCRdb's copy has only in-frame clones and leaves some out. The sample consists of roughly 850,000 clones, about 97% of them appearing once. The naive CD8 fraction comprised CD45RO-negative cells positively selected for CCR7 and excluded terminally differentiated effector memory CD45RA+ cells. The sequenced material came from naive CD8+ T cells sorted from blood. All receptors come from a man aged 25 to 45 in good health.

J is TRBJ2-2 and V is TRBV7-9; TRBD2 matches at 7 bases. V shed 2 bases, J shed 2 bases, and the junction held 5 bases outside the gene matches. Germline CDR1 is SEHNR and CDR2 is FQNEAQ (reference sequence). The CDR3 is 16 amino acids. CDR3 amino acids: CASSLTSAGNTGELFF. DNA for the CDR3: TGTGCCAGCAGCTTAACTAGCGCGGGAAACACCGGGGAGCTGTTTTTT.

This clone was recorded only once. This sequence joins TRBV7-9 and TRBJ1-2, with 9 bases that match TRBD1. Trimming removed 0 bases from V and 3 bases from J; junction bases left unmatched: 5. This CDR3 has 16 residues. Germline CDR1 and CDR2: SEHNR and FQNEAQ (reference sequence). CDR3: CASSLAGRDRDYGYTF. The CDR3 DNA reads TGTGCCAGCAGCTTAGCGGGCCGGGACAGGGACTATGGCTACACCTTC.

This chain connects TRBV7-8 to TRBJ2-7; 12 bases are a match to TRBD2. Germline V gene data show CDR1 as SGHVS and CDR2 as FQNEAQ. The V gene end was trimmed by 5 bases and the J gene end by 6 bases; junction bases not matched to a gene: 11. CDR3 length equals 16 residues. The DNA for the CDR3 is TGTGCCAGCAGCACGCGACTAGCGGGAGATAGGGTCGAGCAGTACTTC. Translated: CASSTRLAGDRVEQYF.

The chain joins TRBV5-5 to TRBJ1-2, with 7 bases aligning to TRBD1. CDR1 is SGHKS, CDR2 YYEKEE, per germline (reference sequence). The ends lost 3 bases at V and 4 bases at J; junction bases unmatched: 6. This CDR3 region has 14 residues. This chain's CDR3 is CASSYGGQAYGYTF. CDR3 in DNA: TGTGCCAGCAGCTATGGCGGACAGGCCTATGGCTACACCTTC. Complete variable domain (other parts from reference TRBV5-5 and TRBJ1-2): DAGVTQSPTHLIKTRGQQVTLRCSPISGHKSVSWYQQVLGQGPQFIFQYYEKEERGRGNFPDRFSARQFPNYSSELNVNALLLGDSALYLCASSYGGQAYGYTFGSGTRLTVV.

The chain recombines TRBV10-3 with TRBJ1-1; D not resolved. Germline assignment: CDR1 ENHRY and CDR2 SYGVKD. The V gene lost 0 bases and the J gene lost 0 bases, with 17 bases spanning the gap. The CDR3 runs 18 residues. The CDR3 here is CAISESFPKNPMNTEAFF. As DNA, the CDR3 is TGTGCCATCAGTGAGTCCTTTCCGAAAAACCCTATGAACACTGAAGCTTTCTTT.

This clone showed up just once. The rearrangement joins TRBV7-8 to TRBJ2-5, with a tentative D call TRBD2 (6 bases). The CDR3 loop spans 17 amino acids. Trimming pared 0 bases from V and 2 bases from J, leaving 16 bases between. Germline CDR1 and CDR2: SGHVS and FQNEAQ. The CDR3 sequence: CASSLAGGPMRQETQYF. The CDR3 coding sequence is TGTGCCAGCAGCTTAGCGGGAGGCCCGATGCGGCAAGAGACCCAGTACTTC.

The rearrangement uses TRBV6-5 and TRBJ2-1; D gene uncertain. V was shortened by 1 base and J by 7 bases, with 17 bases between the two germline ends. The CDR3 spans 16 residues. CDR1 and CDR2 (germline): MNHEY, SVGAGI. CDR3 sequence: CASSYYMTDRENEQFF. The CDR3 DNA sequence: TGTGCCAGCAGTTACTATATGACGGACCGAGAGAATGAGCAGTTCTTC.

The J gene is TRBJ2-7, the V gene TRBV9; either TRBD1 or TRBD2 may supply D (5 bases each). Germline-derived CDR1 and CDR2 are SGDLS and YYNGEE. There are 14 residues in the CDR3. The germline V and J ends were trimmed by 3 bases and 6 bases, with 16 bases remaining between them. The CDR3 DNA is TGTGCCAGCAGCGCCGCGGACCGAGGGGCCGAGCAGTACTTC. This gives the protein CASSAADRGAEQYF.

This clone has more than one count but fewer than ten. This CDR3 reads CARSSTSYNEQFF. The CDR3 bases are TGTGCCCGCTCAAGCACGTCATACAATGAGCAGTTCTTC. This chain links TRBV30 with TRBJ2-1; D gene uncertain. The CDR3 runs to 13 residues. Trimming removed 8 bases from V and 4 bases from J, with 15 bases in between. Germline CDR1 and CDR2: GTSNPN and SVGIG (reference sequence).